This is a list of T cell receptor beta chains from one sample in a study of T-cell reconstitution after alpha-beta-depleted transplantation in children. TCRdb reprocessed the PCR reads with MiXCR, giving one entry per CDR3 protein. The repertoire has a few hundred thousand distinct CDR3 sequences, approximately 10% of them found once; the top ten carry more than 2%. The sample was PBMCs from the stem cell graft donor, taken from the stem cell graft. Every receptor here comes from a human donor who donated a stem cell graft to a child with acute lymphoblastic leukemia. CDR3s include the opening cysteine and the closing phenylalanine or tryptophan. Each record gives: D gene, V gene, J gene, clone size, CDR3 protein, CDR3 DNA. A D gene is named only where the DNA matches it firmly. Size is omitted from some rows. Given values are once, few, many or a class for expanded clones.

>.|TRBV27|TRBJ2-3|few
CASSLIDTYTDTQYF
TGTGCCAGCAGTTTAATCGACACTTACACAGATACGCAGTATTTT
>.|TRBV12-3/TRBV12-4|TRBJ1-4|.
CASIGGGSYEKLFF
TGTGCCAGCATAGGAGGGGGATCGTATGAAAAACTGTTTTTT
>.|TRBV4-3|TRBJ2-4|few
CASSLGPGIQYF
TGCGCCAGCAGCCTCGGTCCAGGCATTCAGTACTTC
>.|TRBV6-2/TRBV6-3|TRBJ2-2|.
CASSYSISGEGANTGELFF
TGTGCCAGCAGTTACTCGATCTCCGGTGAAGGGGCGAACACCGGGGAGCTGTTTTTT
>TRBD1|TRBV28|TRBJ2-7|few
CASSRDRPYEQYF
TGTGCCAGCTCCCGGGACAGACCCTACGAGCAGTACTTC
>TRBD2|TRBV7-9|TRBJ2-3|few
CASSLRTSGRALGTQYF
TGTGCCAGCAGCTTACGTACTAGCGGGAGGGCCTTAGGTACGCAGTATTTT
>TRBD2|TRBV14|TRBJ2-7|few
CASSQRSTSRYEQYF
TGTGCCAGCAGCCAACGATCGACTAGCAGATACGAGCAGTACTTC
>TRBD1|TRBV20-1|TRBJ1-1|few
CSAPDRGRGTEAFF
TGCAGTGCCCCGGACAGGGGGCGAGGGACTGAAGCTTTCTTT
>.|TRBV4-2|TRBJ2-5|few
CASSPSSEGQETQYF
TGTGCCAGCAGCCCATCCTCCGAGGGGCAAGAGACCCAGTACTTC
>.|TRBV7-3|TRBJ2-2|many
CASSLSGPNTGELFF
TGTGCCAGCAGCCTAAGTGGGCCCAACACCGGGGAGCTGTTTTTT
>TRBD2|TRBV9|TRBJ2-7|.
CASSASTCGRTYEQYF
TGTGCCAGCAGCGCCTCGACTTGCGGGAGAACGTACGAGCAGTACTTT
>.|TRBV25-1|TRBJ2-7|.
CASSQPGVRSYEQYF
TGTGCCAGCAGTCAGCCAGGGGTAAGGTCCTACGAGCAGTACTTC
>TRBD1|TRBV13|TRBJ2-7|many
CASSMDRQYYEQYF
TGTGCCAGCAGCATGGACAGGCAATACTACGAGCAGTACTTC
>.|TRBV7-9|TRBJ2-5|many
CASSLVLGLQETQYF
TGTGCCAGCAGCTTAGTGCTGGGTTTACAAGAGACCCAGTACTTC
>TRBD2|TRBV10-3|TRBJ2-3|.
CAISVGLAIDTQYF
TGTGCCATCAGTGTGGGACTAGCCATAGATACGCAGTATTTT
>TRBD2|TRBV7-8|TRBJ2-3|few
CASSGGTSGITDTQYF
TGTGCCAGCAGCGGGGGGACTAGCGGGATCACAGATACGCAGTATTTT
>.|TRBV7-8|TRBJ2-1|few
CASSAYRVSYNEQFF
TGTGCCAGCAGCGCGTATAGGGTTTCCTACAATGAGCAGTTCTTC
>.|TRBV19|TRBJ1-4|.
CASSPASWGEKLFF
TGTGCCAGTAGTCCAGCCTCGTGGGGGGAAAAACTGTTTTTT
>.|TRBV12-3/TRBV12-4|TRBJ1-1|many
CASSTMGNEAFF
TGTGCCAGCAGCACTATGGGTAATGAAGCTTTCTTT
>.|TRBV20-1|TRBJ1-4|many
CSAPGPTELNEKLFF
TGCAGTGCTCCGGGCCCCACCGAACTTAATGAAAAACTGTTTTTT
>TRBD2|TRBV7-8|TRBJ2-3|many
CASSPGASGRNTDTQYF
TGTGCCAGCAGCCCAGGAGCTAGCGGGAGGAACACAGATACGCAGTATTTT
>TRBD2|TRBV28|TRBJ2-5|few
CASSPGTVRLEREANQETQYF
TGTGCCAGCAGCCCGGGGACAGTACGTTTGGAGCGGGAGGCTAACCAAGAGACCCAGTACTTC
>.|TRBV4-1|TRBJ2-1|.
CASSSGRNEQFF
TGCGCCAGCAGCTCTGGGAGGAATGAGCAGTTCTTC
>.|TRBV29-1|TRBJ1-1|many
CSVEDLRMNTEAFF
TGCAGCGTTGAAGATCTCCGAATGAACACTGAAGCTTTCTTT
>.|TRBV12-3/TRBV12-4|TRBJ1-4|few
CASSLTGLRLGEKLFF
TGTGCCAGCAGTCTTACAGGGTTGCGGCTAGGTGAAAAACTGTTTTTT
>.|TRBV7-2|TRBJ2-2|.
CASSLAGRTNTGELFF
TGTGCCAGCAGCTTAGCCGGACGGACGAACACCGGGGAGCTGTTTTTT
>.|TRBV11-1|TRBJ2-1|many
CASSDRYNEQFF
TGTGCCAGCAGCGACAGGTACAATGAGCAGTTCTTC
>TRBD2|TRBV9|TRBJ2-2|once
CASSLHGSGGDPELFF
TGTGCCAGCAGCCTTCACGGCTCGGGGGGGGACCCGGAGCTGTTTTTT
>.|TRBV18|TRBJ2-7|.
CASSPTGSGYEQYF
TGTGCCAGCTCACCGACAGGCTCCGGGTACGAGCAGTACTTC
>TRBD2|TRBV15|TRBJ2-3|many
CATSRDPTSIGAGGTDTQYF
TGTGCCACCAGCAGAGATCCAACTTCTATTGGGGCGGGAGGCACAGATACGCAGTATTTT
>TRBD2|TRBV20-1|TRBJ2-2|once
CSASPGLAGNTGELFF
TGCAGTGCTAGCCCCGGACTAGCGGGAAACACCGGGGAGCTGTTTTTT
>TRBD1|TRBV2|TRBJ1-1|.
CASSIRTGLNTEAFF
TGTGCCAGCAGTATAAGGACAGGGCTGAACACTGAAGCTTTCTTT
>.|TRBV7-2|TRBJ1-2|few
CASSLSSGVYGYTF
TGTGCCAGCAGCCTCTCGTCTGGCGTCTATGGCTACACCTTC
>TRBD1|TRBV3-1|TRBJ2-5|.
CASSPVTGIQETQYF
TGTGCCAGCAGCCCTGTGACAGGGATCCAAGAGACCCAGTACTTC
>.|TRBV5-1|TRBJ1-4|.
CASSLRQQSNEKLFF
TGCGCCAGCAGCTTGCGGCAACAGAGTAATGAAAAACTGTTTTTT
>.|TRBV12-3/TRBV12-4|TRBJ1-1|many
CASSLGPGGTEAFF
TGTGCCAGCAGTTTAGGTCCGGGGGGCACTGAAGCTTTCTTT
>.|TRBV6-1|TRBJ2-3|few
CASSEPEGRRADTQYF
TGTGCCAGCAGCGAACCTGAAGGGAGAAGGGCAGATACGCAGTATTTT
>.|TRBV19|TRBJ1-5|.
CASSTEYSNQPQHF
TGTGCCAGTAGTACGGAGTATAGCAATCAGCCCCAGCATTTT
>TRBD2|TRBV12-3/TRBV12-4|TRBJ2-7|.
CASSPLGLAGGTYEQYF
TGTGCCAGCAGTCCCCTTGGTTTAGCGGGGGGAACCTACGAGCAGTACTTC
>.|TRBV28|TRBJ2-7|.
CASKMQIPSYEQYF
TGTGCCAGCAAAATGCAGATTCCTTCCTACGAGCAGTACTTC
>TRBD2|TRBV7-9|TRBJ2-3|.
CASSLETSGRTDTQYF
TGTGCCAGCAGCTTAGAAACTAGCGGACGCACAGATACGCAGTATTTT
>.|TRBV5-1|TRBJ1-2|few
CASSYGNLTGTVNYGYTF
TGCGCCAGCAGCTACGGGAATCTCACAGGGACGGTTAACTATGGCTACACCTTC
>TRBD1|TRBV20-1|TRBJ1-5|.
CSAYSIRDSHPSMPQHF
TGCAGTGCCTACTCAATTCGGGACAGCCATCCTTCGATGCCCCAGCATTTT
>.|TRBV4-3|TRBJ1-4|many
CASSPGRGAWEKLFF
TGCGCCAGCAGCCCAGGAAGGGGCGCCTGGGAAAAACTGTTTTTT
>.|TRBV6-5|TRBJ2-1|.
CASSYESGSYNEQFF
TGTGCCAGCAGTTACGAAAGCGGCTCCTACAATGAGCAGTTCTTC
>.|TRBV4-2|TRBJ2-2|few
CASSQDPWSTNTGELFF
TGTGCCAGCAGCCAAGATCCGTGGAGTACTAACACCGGGGAGCTGTTTTTT
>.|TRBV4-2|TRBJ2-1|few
CASRLDESSYNEQFF
TGTGCCAGCAGACTGGACGAAAGCTCCTACAATGAGCAGTTCTTC
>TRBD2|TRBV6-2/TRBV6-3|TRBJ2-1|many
CASTYWTSSNEQFF
TGTGCCAGTACCTATTGGACTAGTAGCAATGAGCAGTTCTTC
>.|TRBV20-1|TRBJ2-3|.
CSAAMGDTDTQYF
TGCAGCGCCGCGATGGGTGACACAGATACGCAGTATTTT
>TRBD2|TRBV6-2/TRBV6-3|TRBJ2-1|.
CASSYGLAGDEQFF
TGTGCCAGCAGTTACGGGCTAGCGGGCGATGAGCAGTTCTTC
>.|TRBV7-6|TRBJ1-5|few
CASSLGLARSRNQPQHF
TGTGCCAGCAGCTTAGGGCTGGCGAGGTCCCGCAATCAGCCCCAGCATTTT
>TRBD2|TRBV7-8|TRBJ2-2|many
CASSPLLAGEAGELFF
TGTGCCAGCAGCCCCCTACTAGCGGGAGAGGCCGGGGAGCTGTTTTTT
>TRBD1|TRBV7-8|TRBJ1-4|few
CASSLAGTGPEKLFF
TGTGCCAGCAGCTTAGCCGGGACAGGGCCTGAAAAACTGTTTTTT
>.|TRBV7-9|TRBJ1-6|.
CASSHPGRSPLHF
TGTGCCAGCAGCCACCCAGGTCGTTCACCCCTCCACTTT
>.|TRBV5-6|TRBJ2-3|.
CASSLVARQRKVTDTQYF
TGTGCCAGCAGCTTGGTGGCCCGCCAGCGTAAGGTCACAGATACGCAGTATTTT
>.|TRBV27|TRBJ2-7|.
CASSSTLPQREYF
TGTGCCAGCAGTTCCACCCTACCCCAGAGGGAGTACTTC
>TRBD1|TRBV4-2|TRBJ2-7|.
CASSPRGPGQGTFYEQYF
TGTGCCAGCAGCCCCCGAGGGCCGGGACAGGGGACGTTCTACGAGCAGTACTTC
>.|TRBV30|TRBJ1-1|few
CAWSVLGGNTEAFF
TGTGCCTGGAGTGTACTGGGGGGGAACACTGAAGCTTTCTTT
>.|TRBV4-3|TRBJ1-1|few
CASSQEIGHPNTEAFF
TGCGCCAGCAGCCAAGAAATTGGACACCCGAACACTGAAGCTTTCTTT